The clone carrying this T cell receptor beta chain was observed at least ten times. The data are from a study of T cells in Graves' hyperthyroidism and ophthalmopathy. RNA transcripts provided the source from which TCR beta CDR3 regions were amplified. With the HTBI primer set, the TCR CDR3 went through a first round of RT-PCR. TCRdb re-called the multiplex PCR reads with MiXCR, one entry per CDR3 protein. Of fewer than 650,000 distinct CDR3 sequences detected, around 13% appear once; the ten largest clones hold about 14%. CDR1 is MNHNY and CDR2 is SVGAGI in the germline V gene (reference sequence). This CDR3 comprises 16 residues. V shed 2 bases and J 6 bases; nucleotides not matched to a gene: 6.

The source is a woman aged 40 to 50 with Graves' hyperthyroidism. V gene TRBV6-6 combines with J gene TRBJ1-4, with 10 positions matching TRBD1. The specimen was blood. Written as DNA, the CDR3 is TGTGCCAGCAGTTACCTTCGGACAGGGGGTTATGAAAAACTGTTTTTT. It encodes CASSYLRTGGYEKLFF.